The 24 T cell receptor beta chains presented below share a single source sample, sequenced in a study of relationships among human T cell subsets. TCR alpha and beta CDR3s were amplified from mRNA by semiquantitative ARM-PCR. ARM-PCR used tagged nested gene-specific primers, then communal superprimers for exponential amplification. TCRdb reanalysed the multiplex PCR reads using MiXCR and keeps one entry per CDR3 protein. Of approximately 14,000 distinct CDR3 sequences listed, 50% to 75% are singletons. CD4+CD25+ regulatory T cells came from anti-CD25 bead selection of positively selected CD4+ cells. The material sequenced was Tregs sorted from blood. These receptors came from a man in his forties in good health.

The chain carries TRBV29-1 and TRBJ1-2; a possible D gene is TRBD1 (5 bases). Per germline, CDR1 SQVTM and CDR2 ANQGSEA. The CDR3 has 13 amino acids. V shed 6 bases and J shed 5 bases, with 16 bases lying between them. This CDR3 reads CSVSGTQQYGYTF. The CDR3 DNA is TGCAGCGTCTCCGGGACGCAACAATATGGCTACACCTTC.

The rearrangement uses TRBV5-1 and TRBJ2-1, with 12 nucleotides matching TRBD2. This CDR3 is 15 amino acids long. Germline lookup yields CDR1 SGHRS and CDR2 YFSETQ. Germline trimming cut 4 bases from V and 4 bases from J; bases unmatched to any gene: 3. The CDR3 DNA sequence: TGCGCCAGCAGCCACGGACTAGCGGGGTACAATGAGCAGTTCTTC. This gives the protein CASSHGLAGYNEQFF.

This chain joins TRBV28 and TRBJ1-2, with D perhaps matching TRBD1 (5 bases). The germline gives CDR1 MDHEN, CDR2 SYDVKM. The CDR3 covers 17 residues. V dropped 5 bases and J dropped 0 bases, with 19 bases sitting between them. CDR3 nucleotides: TGTGCCAGCAGTCCCTTACCGGGACGGAAAACTAACTATGGCTACACCTTC. It translates to CASSPLPGRKTNYGYTF.

The chain recombines TRBV10-2 with TRBJ2-3, with TRBD2 identical over 7 bases. Trimming cost V 7 bases and J 1 base; bases outside gene matches: 11. CDR3 length equals 16 residues. Per germline, CDR1 WSHSY and CDR2 SAAADI. The chain's CDR3 is CASKSGDPKGTDTQYF. CDR3 DNA sequence: TGCGCCAGCAAGAGCGGGGACCCTAAGGGCACAGATACGCAGTATTTT.

This chain connects TRBV29-1 to TRBJ1-2; TRBD1 matches 7 bases. The CDR3 contains 13 residues. V dropped 4 bases and J dropped 6; count of bases not matched to a gene: 8. Germline V gives CDR1 SQVTM, CDR2 ANQGSEA. CDR3 in DNA: TGCAGCGTTGGGACAGGACCGTCGAATGGCTACACCTTC. Protein: CSVGTGPSNGYTF.

The rearrangement uses TRBV6-1 and TRBJ2-1; 10 bases map to TRBD2. CDR1 is MNHNS and CDR2 is SASEGT in the germline V gene. Losses at the gene ends were 5 bases for V and 6 bases for J; bases not matched to a gene: 7. The CDR3 has 15 residues. CDR3 DNA: TGTGCCAGCAGTTTAGCGGGAGGCCGTTCCAATGAGCAGTTCTTC. Residues: CASSLAGGRSNEQFF.

This clonotype appeared once. The gene calls are TRBV24-1 and TRBJ2-1; 14 bases map to TRBD2. The CDR3 sequence is 16 residues long. CDR1 is KGHDR and CDR2 is SFDVKD in the germline V gene. Trimming cost V 2 bases and J 8 bases; bases outside gene matches: 4. In DNA, the CDR3 is TGTGCCACCAGTGATTCGACTAGCGGGAGGGCCCATGAGCAGTTCTTC. Translation gives CATSDSTSGRAHEQFF.

In this sample, this clonotype turned up a few times. V gene TRBV28 combines with J gene TRBJ2-7, with TRBD1 matching 8 bases. From germline, CDR1 is MDHEN and CDR2 SYDVKM. V was pared by 1 base and J by 0 bases, with 5 bases of the junction left unmatched. This CDR3 contains 16 residues. For the CDR3, the DNA is TGTGCCAGCAGTTTATCGGGACAGGTTAGCTCCTACGAGCAGTACTTC. Amino acid sequence: CASSLSGQVSSYEQYF.

In this sample, this clonotype turned up a few times. The rearrangement links TRBV5-1 to TRBJ2-1; 8 nucleotides agree with TRBD1. The V and J ends lost 6 bases and 3 bases, in that order; junction bases with no gene match: 11. Germline V gives CDR1 SGHRS, CDR2 YFSETQ. The CDR3 runs to 16 residues. In DNA form, the CDR3 reads TGCGCCAGCACCGCCTATCCAGGGGGCTACTACAATGAGCAGTTCTTC. The encoded protein is CASTAYPGGYYNEQFF.

The chain combines TRBV6-2 or TRBV6-3 with TRBJ1-1; D uncertain. CDR3 size: 12 residues. From germline, CDR1 is MNHEY and CDR2 SVGEGT. V lost 7 bases and J lost 1, with 7 bases in between. The CDR3 is CASKFGNTEAFF. CDR3 DNA sequence: TGTGCCAGCAAGTTCGGGAACACTGAAGCTTTCTTT.

The CDR3 is CATSDSRDSYGYTF. The DNA of the CDR3 is TGTGCCACCAGTGATTCCCGGGACAGCTATGGCTACACCTTC. The chain recombines TRBV24-1 with TRBJ1-2; 7 bases map to TRBD1. V lost 2 bases, J lost 4 bases, and 3 bases stayed unmatched. The CDR3 loop spans 14 amino acids. Germline lookup yields CDR1 KGHDR and CDR2 SFDVKD.

The chain joins TRBV5-5 to TRBJ2-2; 7 nucleotides match TRBD1. CDR3 length: 16 amino acids. Per germline, CDR1 SGHKS and CDR2 YYEKEE (reference sequence). V shed 2 bases, J shed 0 bases, and the junction held 4 bases outside the gene matches. DNA for the CDR3: TGTGCCAGCAGCTTACAGGGGAGAGCGAACACCGGGGAGCTGTTTTTT. This translates into CASSLQGRANTGELFF.

This rearrangement joins TRBV7-9 to TRBJ2-3; 13 positions agree with TRBD2. CDR1 SEHNR and CDR2 FQNEAQ come from the germline V gene (reference sequence). J was trimmed by 5 bases and V by 6 bases; bases with no gene match: 8. The CDR3 is 16 residues long. CDR3 sequence: CASRTELAGGLDTQYF. CDR3 nucleotide sequence: TGTGCCAGCAGGACCGAACTAGCGGGGGGGCTAGATACGCAGTATTTT.

This clonotype was recorded only once. The chain recombines TRBV11-2 with TRBJ2-3; D is undetermined. The V and J ends lost 1 base and 1 base respectively, with 6 bases between them. The CDR3 covers 14 residues. Germline V gene sequence: CDR1 SGHAT, CDR2 FQNNGV. This CDR3 reads CASSLGTRTDTQYF. In DNA, the CDR3 is TGTGCCAGCAGCTTAGGTACACGCACAGATACGCAGTATTTT.

The J gene is TRBJ1-1, the V gene TRBV14; no clear D gene. Trimming took 4 bases from V and 7 from J, leaving 10 bases between them. The germline V gene encodes CDR1 SGHDN and CDR2 FVKESK. The CDR3 has 12 amino acids. CDR3 residues: CASSRSGVEAFF. The CDR3 coding sequence is TGTGCCAGCAGCCGCTCCGGGGTTGAAGCTTTCTTT.

The V and J genes are TRBV5-1 and TRBJ1-5; 8 nucleotides line up with TRBD1. CDR3 length: 16 amino acids. Germline assignment: CDR1 SGHRS and CDR2 YFSETQ. V lost 4 bases to trimming and J lost 3 bases; unmatched junction nucleotides: 9. The CDR3 DNA reads TGCGCCAGCAGCCCAAGCGGGACAGGAACCAATCAGCCCCAGCATTTT. As protein: CASSPSGTGTNQPQHF. Supplemented by reference TRBV5-1 and TRBJ1-5, the full variable domain reads KAGVTQTPRYLIKTRGQQVTLSCSPISGHRSVSWYQQTPGQGLQFLFEYFSETQRNKGNFPGRFSGRQFSNSRSEMNVSTLELGDSALYLCASSPSGTGTNQPQHFGDGTRLSIL.

The J gene is TRBJ2-4, the V gene TRBV28; D might be TRBD2 (7 bases). The CDR3 is 15 amino acids. The V and J ends lost 5 bases and 3 bases respectively, with 14 bases between them. The germline V gene has CDR1 MDHEN and CDR2 SYDVKM. This CDR3 reads CASSPGGTLKNIQYF. The CDR3 DNA reads as TGTGCCAGCAGTCCCGGGGGGACACTCAAAAACATTCAGTACTTC.

The V and J genes are TRBV29-1 and TRBJ2-5, with D hard to call. The germline CDR1 and CDR2 sequences are SQVTM and ANQGSEA. The V gene lost 6 bases and the J gene lost 6 bases, with 17 bases spanning the gap. The CDR3 totals 13 residues. CDR3 residues: CSVNPQVGKTQYF. CDR3 coding DNA: TGCAGCGTCAACCCCCAGGTTGGGAAGACCCAGTACTTC.

Only a few counts were recorded for this clonotype. The genes are TRBV29-1 and TRBJ2-1; 8 nucleotides agree with TRBD2. CDR1 and CDR2 from the germline V gene are SQVTM and ANQGSEA. There are 12 residues in the CDR3. The junction had 4 bases not matched to a gene; V was cut back by 5 bases and J by 7 bases. The CDR3 DNA follows: TGCAGCGTTATATCGGGGGGGAATGAGCAGTTCTTC. It encodes CSVISGGNEQFF.

This clonotype was detected a few times. This sequence joins TRBV7-8 and TRBJ1-5; TRBD1 aligns across 9 bases. V lost 5 bases to trimming and J lost 4 bases; unmatched junction nucleotides: 3. The germline V gene encodes CDR1 SGHVS and CDR2 FQNEAQ. CDR3 length: 14 residues. The CDR3 is CASSPGTGNQPQHF. The CDR3 DNA is TGTGCCAGCAGCCCCGGGACAGGGAATCAGCCCCAGCATTTT.

The chain couples TRBV10-3 to TRBJ1-2, with 7 bases aligning to TRBD1. CDR3 length: 15 amino acids. Germline V gives CDR1 ENHRY, CDR2 SYGVKD. After removal of 4 bases from V and 3 bases from J, the junction contained 8 bases not matched to a gene. The CDR3 nucleotides read TGTGCCATCAGTGGCCCAGACAGGGACTACTATGGCTACACCTTC. The encoded protein is CAISGPDRDYYGYTF.

The V call is TRBV7-9, the J call TRBJ1-2; D is ambiguous. V lost 6 bases and J 4 bases, leaving 12 bases between the germline ends. The CDR3 contains 13 residues. Germline CDR1 SEHNR, CDR2 FQNEAQ (reference sequence). The CDR3 nucleotides are TGTGCCAGCAGTTCACAGCCGTCCTATGGCTACACCTTC. It specifies CASSSQPSYGYTF.

The CDR3 coding sequence is TGTGCCATCAAGGCGGGGGGGTACAATGAGCAGTTCTTC. Its translation: CAIKAGGYNEQFF. This chain uses TRBV10-3 with TRBJ2-1, with 9 bases identical to TRBD2. In germline, CDR1 is ENHRY, CDR2 SYGVKD. Germline trimming cut 7 bases from V and 4 bases from J; bases unmatched to any gene: 2. The CDR3 has 13 amino acids.

V and J are TRBV11-2 and TRBJ1-2; D remains unclear. The germline V gene encodes CDR1 SGHAT and CDR2 FQNNGV. Trimming pared 6 bases from V and 4 bases from J, leaving 15 bases between. This CDR3 region has 14 residues. CDR3 in DNA: TGTGCCAGCAGTCCCCCGCGGTTCACCTATGGCTACACCTTC. Its protein product is CASSPPRFTYGYTF.